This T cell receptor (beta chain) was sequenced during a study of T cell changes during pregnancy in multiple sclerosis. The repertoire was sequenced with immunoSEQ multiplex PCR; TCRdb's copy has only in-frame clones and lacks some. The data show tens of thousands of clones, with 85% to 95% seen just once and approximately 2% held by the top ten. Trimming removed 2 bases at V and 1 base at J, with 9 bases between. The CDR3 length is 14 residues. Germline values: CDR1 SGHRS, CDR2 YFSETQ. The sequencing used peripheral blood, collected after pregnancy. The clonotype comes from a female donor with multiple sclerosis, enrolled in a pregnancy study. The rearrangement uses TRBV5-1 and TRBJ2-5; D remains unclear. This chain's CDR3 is CASSFPVSQETQYF. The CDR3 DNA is TGCGCCAGCAGCTTCCCAGTGTCCCAAGAGACCCAGTACTTC.